The clone carrying this TCR beta chain was observed a few times. Antigen unknown. This entry is derived from a study of Graves' ophthalmopathy and Graves' hyperthyroidism. The CDR3 totals 16 residues. Germline CDR1 and CDR2: SNHLY and FYNNEI. The V segment lost 6 bases and the J segment 4 bases; nucleotides outside the gene matches: 8. General study points: For predicting ophthalmopathy progression, the model had more than 60% sensitivity and roughly 72% specificity.

TCR beta CDR3 regions were amplified from RNA transcripts. Amplification began with first-round RT-PCR using HTBI primers, then second-round multiplex PCR was performed. TCRdb recomputed calls from the multiplex PCR reads with MiXCR, one row per CDR3 protein. The repertoire has hundreds of thousands of distinct CDR3 sequences, around 42% of them found once; the top ten carry less than 60%. The clonotype was recovered from an adult man with Graves' ophthalmopathy. The sequencing input was peripheral blood. J is TRBJ2-2 and V is TRBV2; TRBD1 matches at 10 bases. Here the CDR3 reads CASRRDRGHGTGELFF. In nucleotides, the CDR3 is TGTGCCAGCAGAAGAGACAGGGGGCATGGCACCGGGGAGCTGTTTTTT. The complete variable domain, with remaining parts taken from reference TRBV2 and TRBJ2-2, reads EPEVTQTPSHQVTQMGQEVILRCVPISNHLYFYWYRQILGQKVEFLVSFYNNEISEKSEIFDDQFSVERPDGSNFTLKIRSTKLEDSAMYFCASRRDRGHGTGELFFGEGSRLTVL.